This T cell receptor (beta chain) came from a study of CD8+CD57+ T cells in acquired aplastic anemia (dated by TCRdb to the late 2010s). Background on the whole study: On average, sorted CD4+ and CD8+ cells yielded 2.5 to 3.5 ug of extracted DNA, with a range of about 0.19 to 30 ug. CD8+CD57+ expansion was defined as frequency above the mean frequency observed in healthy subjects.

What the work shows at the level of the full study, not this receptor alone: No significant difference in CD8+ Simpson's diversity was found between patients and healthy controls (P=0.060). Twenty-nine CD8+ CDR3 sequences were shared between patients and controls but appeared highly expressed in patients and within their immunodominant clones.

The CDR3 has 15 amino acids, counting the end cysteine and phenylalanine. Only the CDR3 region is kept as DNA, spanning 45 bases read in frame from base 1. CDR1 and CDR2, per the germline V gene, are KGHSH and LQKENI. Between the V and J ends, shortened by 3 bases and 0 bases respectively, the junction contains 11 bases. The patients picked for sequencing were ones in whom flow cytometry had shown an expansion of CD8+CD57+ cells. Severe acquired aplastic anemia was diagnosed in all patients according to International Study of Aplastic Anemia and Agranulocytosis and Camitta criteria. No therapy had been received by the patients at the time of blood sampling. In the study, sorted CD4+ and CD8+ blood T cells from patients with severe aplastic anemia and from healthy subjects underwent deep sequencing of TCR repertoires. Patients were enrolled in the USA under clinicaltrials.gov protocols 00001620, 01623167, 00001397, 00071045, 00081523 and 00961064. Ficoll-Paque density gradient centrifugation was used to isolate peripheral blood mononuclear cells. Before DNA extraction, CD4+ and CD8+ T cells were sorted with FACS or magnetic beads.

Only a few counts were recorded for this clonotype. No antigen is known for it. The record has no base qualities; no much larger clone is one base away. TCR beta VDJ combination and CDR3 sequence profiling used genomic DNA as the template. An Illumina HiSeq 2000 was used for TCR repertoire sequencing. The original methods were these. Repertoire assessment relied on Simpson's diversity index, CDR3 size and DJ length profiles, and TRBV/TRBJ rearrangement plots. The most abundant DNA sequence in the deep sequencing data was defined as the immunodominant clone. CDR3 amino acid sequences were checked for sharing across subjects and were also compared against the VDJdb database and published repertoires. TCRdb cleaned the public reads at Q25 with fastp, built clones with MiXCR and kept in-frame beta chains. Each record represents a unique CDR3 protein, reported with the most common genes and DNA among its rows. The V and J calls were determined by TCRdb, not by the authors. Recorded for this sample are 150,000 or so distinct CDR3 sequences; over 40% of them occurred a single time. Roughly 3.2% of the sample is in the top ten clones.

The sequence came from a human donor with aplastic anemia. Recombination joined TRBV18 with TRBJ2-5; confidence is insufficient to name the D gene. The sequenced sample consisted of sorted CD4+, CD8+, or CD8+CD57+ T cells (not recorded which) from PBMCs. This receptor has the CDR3 CASSPNSLNQETQYF. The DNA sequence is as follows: TGTGCCAGCTCACCTAACAGCCTTAACCAAGAGACCCAGTACTTC.